This entry lists 20 T cell receptor beta chains sequenced from one sample in a study of early T cells in non-severe SARS-CoV-2 infection. One entry per CDR3 protein results from TCRdb running MiXCR on the 5' RACE reads. The sample lists about 60,000 distinct CDR3 sequences, roughly 8.8% occurring once. Sample: whole blood. These receptors were collected from an adult who was a healthcare worker with PCR-confirmed SARS-CoV-2 infection or an uninfected control (not recorded which).

This clonotype occurred many times. The V and J genes are TRBV3-1 and TRBJ1-3; D gene uncertain. V was clipped by 1 base and J by 1 base, with 5 bases between them. Germline V lookup: CDR1 LGHDT, CDR2 YNNKEL (reference sequence). This CDR3 region has 14 residues. CDR3 sequence reads: CASSQGGSGNTIYF. Here the CDR3 DNA reads TGTGCCAGCAGCCAAGGAGGATCTGGAAACACCATATATTTT.

This clonotype was recorded a few times. This chain links TRBV2 with TRBJ2-7; 11 nucleotides align to TRBD1. Per germline, CDR1 SNHLY and CDR2 FYNNEI. CDR3 size: 16 residues. V lost 6 bases to trimming and J lost 7 bases; unmatched junction nucleotides: 14. The CDR3, as DNA: TGTGCCAGCAGCCCCAGGACAGGGGGCAGTGGCGATGAGCAGTACGTC. It is translated as CASSPRTGGSGDEQYV.

This clonotype showed up just a few times. The V gene is TRBV4-1, the J gene TRBJ1-5, with TRBD1 matching 7 bases. The CDR3 runs to 14 residues. V lost 5 bases to trimming and J lost 3 bases; unmatched junction nucleotides: 4. Germline CDR1 and CDR2: MGHRA and YSYEKL. The CDR3: CASSGDSLNQPQHF. In nucleotides, the CDR3 is TGCGCCAGCAGCGGGGACAGCCTCAATCAGCCCCAGCATTTT.

This clonotype occurred many times. This chain connects TRBV18 to TRBJ1-3; a possible D gene is TRBD1 (5 bases). V was cut by 0 bases and J by 2 bases, with 14 bases left in between. The germline CDR1 and CDR2 sequences are KGHSH and LQKENI. This CDR3 comprises 17 residues. In DNA form, the CDR3 reads TGTGCCAGCTCACCACCTGGGGGATCCGTTGCTGGAAACACCATATATTTT. Translating it yields CASSPPGGSVAGNTIYF.

This clonotype was observed a handful of times. The chain recombines TRBV6-2 or TRBV6-3 with TRBJ1-6, with 10 positions matching TRBD1. V lost 6 bases to trimming and J lost 10 bases; unmatched junction nucleotides: 9. There are 15 residues in the CDR3. Germline values: CDR1 MNHEY, CDR2 SVGEGT. Written as DNA, the CDR3 is TGTGCCAGCAGAATGGACAGGGGGGAAAAATCACCCCTCCACTTT. Amino acid sequence: CASRMDRGEKSPLHF.

This clonotype was observed a handful of times. V usage is TRBV12-5 and J usage is TRBJ1-1; no clear D. This CDR3 is 15 amino acids long. Germline CDR1 and CDR2: LGHNT and FRNRAP. With 0 bases removed from V and 4 bases from J, the gap between germline ends came to 12 bases. The CDR3 bases are TGTGCTAGTGGTTTGGTTGACGGGTTCGGCACTGAAGCTTTCTTT. Translating it yields CASGLVDGFGTEAFF.

The chain recombines TRBV5-1 with TRBJ1-4; TRBD1 might be the D (6 bases). V was cut by 2 bases and J by 4 bases, with 9 bases left in between. CDR3 size: 14 residues. The germline V gene encodes CDR1 SGHRS and CDR2 YFSETQ. The CDR3 spells CASSLQQGNEKLFF. The CDR3 coding sequence is TGCGCCAGCAGCTTACAACAGGGTAATGAAAAACTGTTTTTT.

This clonotype appeared many times. The rearrangement links TRBV11-2 to TRBJ2-3; 7 bases fit TRBD1. V was pared by 7 bases and J by 5 bases, with 12 bases of the junction left unmatched. Germline V gene data show CDR1 as SGHAT and CDR2 as FQNNGV. The CDR3 contains 15 residues. CDR3 bases: TGTGCCAGCACGATAGGGGGCAGGACTCTAGATACGCAGTATTTT. It specifies CASTIGGRTLDTQYF.

This clonotype was found many times. The chain carries TRBV12-3 or TRBV12-4 and TRBJ1-5; D not resolved. Trimming took off 3 bases at V and 4 bases at J, with 10 bases between the two ends. This CDR3 has 14 amino acids. This CDR3 reads CASSLGKANQPQHF. In DNA, the CDR3 is TGTGCCAGCAGTTTGGGGAAGGCAAATCAGCCCCAGCATTTT.

The V call is TRBV2, the J call TRBJ2-7; D unresolved. CDR1 and CDR2 (germline): SNHLY, FYNNEI. The germline V and J ends were trimmed by 1 base and 0 bases, with 10 bases remaining between them. The CDR3 loop spans 15 amino acids. In DNA form, the CDR3 reads TGTGCCAGCAGTGAAGGGCACATCGACTCCTACGAGCAGTACGTC. It specifies CASSEGHIDSYEQYV.

This clonotype has more than one count but fewer than ten. The chain is built from TRBV7-9 and TRBJ1-1; D is unresolved. V lost 4 bases and J lost 5, with 14 bases in between. From germline, CDR1 is SEHNR and CDR2 FQNEAQ (reference sequence). This CDR3 has 14 residues. CDR3 amino acids: CASSYRTAGTEAFF. DNA for the CDR3: TGTGCCAGCAGCTATAGGACGGCTGGTACTGAAGCTTTCTTT.

Ten or more counts support this clonotype. The rearrangement links TRBV6-6 to TRBJ1-2; D gene uncertain. The CDR3 contains 13 residues. Trimming removed 2 bases from V and 10 bases from J, with 14 bases in between. Germline lookup yields CDR1 MNHNY and CDR2 SVGAGI (reference sequence). Here the CDR3 reads CASSYQGGIYYTF. The CDR3 bases are TGTGCCAGCAGTTACCAAGGCGGAATCTACTACACCTTC.

This chain connects TRBV19 to TRBJ1-2; a possible D gene is TRBD1 (5 bases). Trimming took off 5 bases at V and 5 bases at J, with 9 bases between the two ends. Per germline, CDR1 LNHDA and CDR2 SQIVND (reference sequence). The CDR3 sequence is 12 residues long. CDR3 nucleotide sequence: TGTGCCAGTAGTGGGGGAACGTATGGCTACACCTTC. Protein product: CASSGGTYGYTF. Together with reference TRBV19 and TRBJ1-2, the CDR3 gives the full variable domain: DGGITQSPKYLFRKEGQNVTLSCEQNLNHDAMYWYRQDPGQGLRLIYYSQIVNDFQKGDIAEGYSVSREKKESFPLTVTSAQKNPTAFYLCASSGGTYGYTFGSGTRLTVV.

The chain employs TRBV7-3 and TRBJ2-3, with D unclear. The CDR3 sequence is 13 residues long. The germline CDR1 and CDR2 sequences are SGHTA and FQGTGA. V was shortened by 4 bases and J by 1 base, with 6 bases between the two germline ends. This CDR3 reads CASSSDGTDTQYF. For the CDR3, the DNA is TGTGCCAGCAGCTCGGACGGCACAGATACGCAGTATTTT.

CDR3 loop: CASSPYRGHYGYTF. The CDR3 DNA is TGTGCCAGCAGTCCATACAGGGGACATTATGGCTACACCTTC. The rearrangement links TRBV27 to TRBJ1-2; 7 bases match TRBD1. V trimming: 5 bases; J trimming: 5 bases; junction bases outside the gene matches: 8. Germline values: CDR1 MNHEY, CDR2 SMNVEV (reference sequence). CDR3 size: 14 residues.

There are a few counts of this clonotype. V is TRBV20-1 and J is TRBJ1-4; TRBD1 matches at 7 bases. Trimming took 5 bases from V and 0 from J; bases not matched to a gene: 9. Looked up from germline, CDR1 is DFQATT and CDR2 is SNEGSKA (reference sequence). The CDR3 sequence is 16 residues long. CDR3 sequence reads: CSAYEGAAPTNEKLFF. Written as DNA, the CDR3 is TGCAGTGCTTACGAGGGGGCGGCACCAACTAATGAAAAACTGTTTTTT.

This clonotype was found a few times. The chain employs TRBV5-1 and TRBJ1-5, with a weak D call TRBD1 (6 bases). The CDR3 is made up of 15 amino acids. Trimming took off 1 base at V and 7 bases at J, with 15 bases between the two ends. Per the germline V gene, CDR1 is SGHRS and CDR2 is YFSETQ. The CDR3 reads CASSLLGGAGQPQHF. The CDR3, as DNA: TGCGCCAGCAGCTTGTTGGGGGGCGCGGGGCAGCCCCAGCATTTT.

This clonotype has a count of ten or more. The chain joins TRBV10-2 to TRBJ1-4; D not certain. CDR1 is WSHSY and CDR2 is SAAADI in the germline V gene. Trimming shortened V by 3 bases and J by 4 bases, and 9 bases separated the two germline ends. The length of the CDR3 is 14 residues. For the CDR3, the DNA is TGCGCCAGCAGTGAAACCGGGTTTAATGAAAAACTGTTTTTT. The encoded protein is CASSETGFNEKLFF.

The V gene is TRBV18, the J gene TRBJ2-7; possibly TRBD1 for D (5 bases). V was cut by 2 bases and J by 6 bases, with 11 bases left in between. CDR3 length: 13 amino acids. Germline CDR1 KGHSH, CDR2 LQKENI. The CDR3 region has the DNA TGTGCCAGCTCACCAGTGCAGGGCGGCGAGCAGTACGTC. The encoded protein is CASSPVQGGEQYV.

This clonotype has only a few counts. The chain recombines TRBV3-1 with TRBJ1-2; tentative D call: TRBD1 (6 bases). V dropped 7 bases and J dropped 4 bases, with 10 bases sitting between them. Per the germline V gene, CDR1 is LGHDT and CDR2 is YNNKEL (reference sequence). The CDR3 spans 12 residues. The CDR3 region is CASNKGGYGYTF. The CDR3 region has the DNA TGTGCCAGCAATAAGGGGGGCTATGGCTACACCTTC.